This entry describes one T cell receptor beta chain. The V gene's germline CDR1 is SGHRS and CDR2 YFSETQ. The V and J ends lost 3 bases and 4 bases, in that order; junction bases with no gene match: 8. The CDR3 has 16 residues. This sample is part of a study of cytomegalovirus exposure and HLA in healthy donors. Researchers ran the PCR with 60 Vbeta and 13 Jbeta primers. The data were produced by immunoSEQ multiplex PCR, yet TCRdb's version contains in-frame clones alone and is incomplete. The table includes 140,000 to 150,000 clones, over 75% detected once. The sequenced sample consisted of PBMCs. The origin of this receptor is a woman in her twenties or thirties in good health and CMV-seronegative. The V and J genes are TRBV5-1 and TRBJ2-1, with 9 bases matching TRBD1. CDR3 amino acids: CASSSPAGQGYNEQFF. The CDR3 DNA follows: TGCGCCAGCAGCTCCCCGGCGGGACAGGGTTACAATGAGCAGTTCTTC.